These 30 T cell receptor beta chains share one sample of origin, sequenced in a study of cytomegalovirus exposure and HLA in healthy donors. The method was immunoSEQ multiplex PCR; TCRdb's version includes in-frame clones alone and lacks a portion of them. The sample holds 55,000 to 80,000 clones, roughly 96% seen once. The specimen was PBMCs. The source is a man between 18 and 29 years old in good health and CMV-seronegative.

The J gene is TRBJ2-1, the V gene TRBV7-9, with TRBD2 identical over 9 bases. The V segment lost 1 base and the J segment 7 bases; nucleotides outside the gene matches: 5. CDR1 is SEHNR and CDR2 is FQNEAQ in the germline V gene (reference sequence). The CDR3 is 15 residues long. The chain's CDR3 is CASSLVRGGSNEQFF. In nucleotides, the CDR3 is TGTGCCAGCAGCTTAGTGCGGGGGGGATCGAATGAGCAGTTCTTC.

As regards this clone: The junction shows a germline mismatch at one end, possibly a read error. This chain links TRBV14 with TRBJ1-2; the D gene is possibly TRBD1 (6 bases). This CDR3 spans 14 amino acids. Germline-derived CDR1 and CDR2 are SGHDN and FVKESK. CDR3 amino acids: CASTQGGGGGGYTF. In nucleotides, the CDR3 is TGTGCCAGCACCCAAGGCGGGGGCGGTGGTGGCTACACCTTC.

In this sample, this clone turned up once. This chain joins TRBV13 and TRBJ2-7, with TRBD2 identical over 8 bases. CDR1 and CDR2 (germline): PRHDT, FYEKMQ (reference sequence). With 1 base clipped from V and 7 bases from J, the junction kept 9 bases outside the gene matches. The CDR3 is made up of 15 amino acids. In DNA form, the CDR3 reads TGTGCCAGCAGCTTAGAAGGGACGGGGGGGACGGAGCAGTACTTC. Encoded protein: CASSLEGTGGTEQYF.

This rearrangement joins TRBV5-1 to TRBJ1-1, with TRBD1 matching 8 bases. Unmatched junction bases numbered 7, after V lost 2 bases and J lost 7 bases. Germline loops: CDR1 SGHRS, CDR2 YFSETQ. This CDR3 has 14 amino acids. The CDR3 loop is CASSFDRGHDEAFF. The CDR3, as DNA: TGCGCCAGCAGCTTCGACAGGGGTCATGATGAAGCTTTCTTT.

This sequence joins TRBV5-6 and TRBJ1-4; no firm D call. Germline V lookup: CDR1 SGHDT, CDR2 YYEEEE. V lost 1 base, J lost 4 bases, and 5 bases lay in between. The CDR3 consists of 13 residues. The CDR3 is CASSLLSNEKLFF. In DNA, the CDR3 is TGTGCCAGCAGCTTGCTCAGTAATGAAAAACTGTTTTTT. Based on the CDR3 plus reference TRBV5-6 and TRBJ1-4, the full variable domain is DAGVTQSPTHLIKTRGQQVTLRCSPKSGHDTVSWYQQALGQGPQFIFQYYEEEERQRGNFPDRFSGHQFPNYSSELNVNALLLGDSALYLCASSLLSNEKLFFGSGTQLSVL.

The V call is TRBV5-1, the J call TRBJ2-3, with 9 positions matching TRBD1. The CDR3 covers 15 residues. V was clipped by 8 bases and J by 0 bases; unmatched bases: 7. CDR1 is SGHRS, CDR2 YFSETQ, per germline. The DNA of the CDR3 is TGCGCCAGTACCGGGACAGGGATTAGCACAGATACGCAGTATTTT. Its protein is CASTGTGISTDTQYF.

The V and J genes are TRBV11-2 and TRBJ2-7; TRBD1 aligns across 10 bases. Per the germline V gene, CDR1 is SGHAT and CDR2 is FQNNGV. Trimming cost V 2 bases and J 3 bases; bases outside gene matches: 4. This CDR3 comprises 15 residues. CDR3 DNA: TGTGCCAGCAGCTTAAGGGACAGGGGCTACTACGAGCAGTACTTC. This sequence encodes CASSLRDRGYYEQYF. Drawing the rest from reference TRBV11-2 and TRBJ2-7, the complete variable domain is EAGVAQSPRYKIIEKRQSVAFWCNPISGHATLYWYQQILGQGPKLLIQFQNNGVVDDSQLPKDRFSAERLKGVDSTLKIQPAKLEDSAVYLCASSLRDRGYYEQYFGPGTRLTVT.

The chain's CDR3 is CAWSVALGGYTF. CDR3 DNA: TGTGCCTGGAGTGTCGCCCTCGGTGGCTACACCTTC. The rearrangement links TRBV30 to TRBJ1-2; unclear D gene. This CDR3 is built from 12 residues. Trimming cost V 0 bases and J 7 bases, with 9 bases left between them. Germline CDR1 is GTSNPN and CDR2 is SVGIG (reference sequence).

J is TRBJ1-2 and V is TRBV27; D perhaps matches TRBD1 (6 bases). Germline CDR1 and CDR2: MNHEY and SMNVEV (reference sequence). V lost 5 bases, J lost 4 bases, and 14 bases lay in between. This CDR3 has 14 amino acids. CDR3 amino acids: CASSPDSQAYGYTF. The CDR3 DNA follows: TGTGCCAGCAGTCCGGACAGTCAGGCCTATGGCTACACCTTC.

This sequence joins TRBV19 and TRBJ1-4, with D possibly TRBD1 on 6 matching bases. The CDR3 length is 14 residues. V lost 2 bases, J lost 7 bases, and 11 bases lay in between. Germline lookup yields CDR1 LNHDA and CDR2 SQIVND (reference sequence). CDR3 residues: CASSIQTGVEKLFF. The CDR3 DNA follows: TGTGCCAGTAGTATACAGACAGGAGTTGAAAAACTGTTTTTT. Complete variable domain (other parts from reference TRBV19 and TRBJ1-4): DGGITQSPKYLFRKEGQNVTLSCEQNLNHDAMYWYRQDPGQGLRLIYYSQIVNDFQKGDIAEGYSVSREKKESFPLTVTSAQKNPTAFYLCASSIQTGVEKLFFGSGTQLSVL.

With regard to this clone: This sample includes further DNA sequences coding for the same CDR3. The chain has TRBV18 and TRBJ1-1; D gene unclear. Germline-derived CDR1 and CDR2 are KGHSH and LQKENI. The length of the CDR3 is 13 residues. The germline V and J ends were trimmed by 1 base and 4 bases, with 7 bases remaining between them. Here the CDR3 reads CASSPQGGTEAFF. For the CDR3, the DNA is TGTGCCAGCTCACCACAGGGAGGCACTGAAGCTTTCTTT.

V and J are TRBV6-1 and TRBJ2-2, with D maybe TRBD2 (6 bases). Trimming shortened V by 8 bases and J by 2 bases, and 15 bases separated the two germline ends. The CDR3 is 15 residues long. Germline loops: CDR1 MNHNS, CDR2 SASEGT. The CDR3 sequence is CASCPQGLNTGELFF. The CDR3 coding sequence is TGTGCCAGCTGTCCGCAGGGACTTAACACCGGGGAGCTGTTTTTT.

The chain joins TRBV28 to TRBJ2-1, with TRBD1 as a possible D gene (6 bases). Trimming removed 3 bases from V and 0 bases from J, with 15 bases in between. CDR3 length: 17 amino acids. Germline V gene lookup returns CDR1 MDHEN and CDR2 SYDVKM. The CDR3 DNA reads as TGTGCCAGCAGTTTCGTCAGGGGATATGCCTCCTACAATGAGCAGTTCTTC. Amino acid sequence: CASSFVRGYASYNEQFF. Full variable domain (rest looked up from reference TRBV28 and TRBJ2-1): DVKVTQSSRYLVKRTGEKVFLECVQDMDHENMFWYRQDPGLGLRLIYFSYDVKMKEKGDIPEGYSVSREKKERFSLILESASTNQTSMYLCASSFVRGYASYNEQFFGPGTRLTVL.

The rearrangement joins TRBV7-6 to TRBJ2-7; 9 bases fit TRBD1. With the DNA end fitting TRBJ2-5 better, the J assignment may be wrong. The CDR3 contains 16 residues. Germline V gene data show CDR1 as SGHVS and CDR2 as FNYEAQ. The CDR3 spells CASRRPWDRAGETQYF. The CDR3 bases are TGTGCCAGCAGACGTCCTTGGGACAGGGCTGGGGAGACCCAGTACTTC.

With respect to this clone: Other DNA variants within this sample encode the same CDR3. This chain uses TRBV5-6 with TRBJ1-1; D uncertain. CDR3 length: 13 amino acids. Germline lookup yields CDR1 SGHDT and CDR2 YYEEEE. Trimming removed 0 bases at V and 1 base at J, with 4 bases between. CDR3 amino acids: CASSLAGNTEAFF. DNA for the CDR3: TGTGCCAGCAGCTTGGCGGGGAACACTGAAGCTTTCTTT.

V gene TRBV7-6 combines with J gene TRBJ2-3; D is undetermined. Germline assignment: CDR1 SGHVS and CDR2 FNYEAQ. V dropped 3 bases and J dropped 1 base, with 8 bases sitting between them. This CDR3 is built from 14 residues. CDR3 sequence: CASSLVQGTDTQYF. CDR3 nucleotide sequence: TGTGCCAGCAGCTTGGTACAAGGCACAGATACGCAGTATTTT.

This sequence joins TRBV27 and TRBJ1-5; tentative D call: TRBD1 (6 bases). The CDR3 length is 16 residues. In germline, CDR1 is MNHEY, CDR2 SMNVEV (reference sequence). V lost 5 bases and J lost 2, with 16 bases in between. CDR3 in DNA: TGTGCCAGCAGTCAGGGGTGGGGTTCGGGCAATCAGCCCCAGCATTTT. Amino acids: CASSQGWGSGNQPQHF.

The chain joins TRBV10-3 to TRBJ2-7; 9 bases fit TRBD1. Germline CDR1 and CDR2: ENHRY and SYGVKD. The CDR3 loop spans 17 amino acids. V lost 0 bases to trimming and J lost 4 bases; unmatched junction nucleotides: 10. CDR3 region: CAISESGGGQGGYEQYF. The CDR3 region has the DNA TGTGCCATCAGTGAGTCAGGGGGGGGACAGGGTGGATACGAGCAGTACTTC.

V is TRBV27 and J is TRBJ1-5; D is unclear. CDR1 is MNHEY and CDR2 is SMNVEV in the germline V gene (reference sequence). This CDR3 spans 13 amino acids. The ends were cut back, 0 bases at V and 5 bases at J, with 5 bases in the middle. The CDR3 sequence: CASSLSFYQPQHF. CDR3 coding DNA: TGTGCCAGCAGTTTATCTTTCTATCAGCCCCAGCATTTT.

Turning to this clone: The junction and the germline gene differ at one end; a read error may be behind it. For the CDR3, the DNA is TGTGCTAGCAGCTCCGGACTAGCCGGGGGAGAGACCCAGTACTTC. Translated, it gives CASSSGLAGGETQYF. The genes are TRBV7-7 and TRBJ2-5, with TRBD2 matching 8 bases. Germline V gene lookup returns CDR1 SSHAT and CDR2 FNYEAQ (reference sequence). CDR3 length equals 15 residues.

The chain is built from TRBV19 and TRBJ1-2; 8 nucleotides match TRBD1. CDR3 length: 13 amino acids. With V trimmed by 7 bases and J by 4 bases, 5 bases remained unmatched. In germline, CDR1 is LNHDA, CDR2 SQIVND (reference sequence). The CDR3 loop reads CASTTGGSYGYTF. CDR3 sequence (DNA): TGTGCCAGTACTACAGGGGGTAGCTATGGCTACACCTTC.

V and J are TRBV6-5 and TRBJ2-1; maybe TRBD2 (6 bases). Trimming shortened V by 6 bases and J by 5 bases, and 17 bases separated the two germline ends. Germline assignment: CDR1 MNHEY and CDR2 SVGAGI. The CDR3 runs 15 residues. The DNA for the CDR3 is TGTGCCAGCAGAGAAAACCCCGGGGGAAACAATGAGCAGTTCTTC. Amino acids: CASRENPGGNNEQFF.

This chain uses TRBV4-1 with TRBJ2-2, with D uncertain. The CDR3 extends over 14 amino acids. Germline CDR1 and CDR2: MGHRA and YSYEKL. V lost 4 bases and J 7 bases, leaving 13 bases between the germline ends. CDR3 in amino acids: CASSPLVPGGELFF. The CDR3 DNA reads as TGCGCCAGCAGCCCTCTCGTACCGGGCGGGGAGCTGTTTTTT.

The sample holds one count of this clone. The V call is TRBV5-4, the J call TRBJ1-1; no clear D. Germline V CDR1 and CDR2: SGHNT, YYREEE (reference sequence). Trimming removed 2 bases at V and 8 bases at J, with 13 bases between. The length of the CDR3 is 13 residues. The CDR3 sequence is CASSLTDGAEAFF. Here the CDR3 DNA reads TGTGCCAGCAGCTTAACCGACGGAGCGGAAGCTTTCTTT.

The genes are TRBV7-8 and TRBJ1-3, with 8 bases aligning to TRBD1. The ends lost 5 bases at V and 0 bases at J; junction bases unmatched: 12. Germline CDR1 and CDR2: SGHVS and FQNEAQ. CDR3 length: 18 amino acids. CDR3 DNA sequence: TGTGCCAGCAGCCTGGACAGGGAGATAACCTACTCTGGAAACACCATATATTTT. Amino acid sequence: CASSLDREITYSGNTIYF.

The chain recombines TRBV7-7 with TRBJ2-5; TRBD1 matches 9 bases. The CDR3 sequence is 13 residues long. Trimming at V came to 1 base and at J to 7 bases, leaving 1 base not matched to a gene. Germline-derived CDR1 and CDR2 are SSHAT and FNYEAQ (reference sequence). The chain's CDR3 is CASSLETGGTQYF. In DNA, the CDR3 is TGTGCCAGCAGCTTAGAGACAGGGGGGACCCAGTACTTC.

The chain uses TRBV7-9 and TRBJ1-2; D call uncertain. Trimming took off 5 bases at V and 2 bases at J, with 12 bases between the two ends. Germline V gene sequence: CDR1 SEHNR, CDR2 FQNEAQ (reference sequence). CDR3 size: 14 residues. In nucleotides, the CDR3 is TGTGCCAGCAGCCCCGCTGCGGGGAACTATGGCTACACCTTC. Its protein product is CASSPAAGNYGYTF.

The chain is built from TRBV2 and TRBJ2-7, with D tentatively TRBD2 (5 bases). In germline, CDR1 is SNHLY, CDR2 FYNNEI. Trimming stripped 8 bases from V and 5 bases from J, with 19 bases between. The CDR3 covers 14 residues. The CDR3 sequence: CASVLVEGLDEQYF. As DNA, the CDR3 is TGTGCCAGCGTCCTTGTCGAGGGTTTAGACGAGCAGTACTTC.

The V call is TRBV2, the J call TRBJ1-6; D not certain. Germline CDR1 and CDR2: SNHLY and FYNNEI. The V end lost 8 bases, the J end lost 7 bases, and 12 bases lay between the germline ends. This CDR3 comprises 13 residues. CDR3 sequence (DNA): TGTGCCAGCGGAAAGGCGGGGAATTCACCCCTCCACTTT. Translated, it gives CASGKAGNSPLHF. Variable domain in full (rest from reference TRBV2 and TRBJ1-6): EPEVTQTPSHQVTQMGQEVILRCVPISNHLYFYWYRQILGQKVEFLVSFYNNEISEKSEIFDDQFSVERPDGSNFTLKIRSTKLEDSAMYFCASGKAGNSPLHFGNGTRLTVT.

The V gene is TRBV2, the J gene TRBJ1-6; 9 bases map to TRBD1. This CDR3 has 17 amino acids. The trim removed 8 bases at V and 0 bases at J, leaving 8 bases unmatched. The germline V gene encodes CDR1 SNHLY and CDR2 FYNNEI. CDR3 sequence reads: CASSGDREGSYNSPLHF. The CDR3 bases are TGTGCCAGCTCGGGGGACAGGGAAGGCTCCTATAATTCACCCCTCCACTTT. The complete variable domain, with remaining parts taken from reference TRBV2 and TRBJ1-6, reads EPEVTQTPSHQVTQMGQEVILRCVPISNHLYFYWYRQILGQKVEFLVSFYNNEISEKSEIFDDQFSVERPDGSNFTLKIRSTKLEDSAMYFCASSGDREGSYNSPLHFGNGTRLTVT.